This TCR beta chain appears in the sequencing data of a study of OX40 agonist ivuxolimab in advanced cancers. About the study: Having had anti-PD-1, anti-PD-L1 or anti-CTLA-4 therapy before was allowed, and roughly 40% had some. Three partial responders included one hepatocellular carcinoma patient and two cutaneous melanoma patients.

The method was immunoSEQ multiplex PCR; TCRdb's version includes in-frame clones alone and lacks a portion of them. The profile shows roughly 100,000 clones, less than 85% of them singletons. Comments on this clone: Its antigen is currently unknown.

Germline V gene sequence: CDR1 MNHNS, CDR2 SASEGT. Losses at the gene ends were 6 bases for V and 8 bases for J; bases not matched to a gene: 8. CDR3 length: 13 residues. Study outcomes and limitations: Researchers report that CD8+ T cells had, on average, more expanded clones than CD4+.

The genes are TRBV6-1 and TRBJ1-2; TRBD1 agrees at 8 bases. Source: CD4+ or CD8+ T cells sorted from blood, taken in a trial of the OX40 agonist ivuxolimab. This sequence was found in an adult with an advanced solid tumor such as melanoma, head and neck, liver or kidney cancer. This chain's CDR3 is CASRTVTGDGYTF. The CDR3 DNA sequence: TGTGCCAGCAGGACCGTGACAGGGGACGGCTACACCTTC.